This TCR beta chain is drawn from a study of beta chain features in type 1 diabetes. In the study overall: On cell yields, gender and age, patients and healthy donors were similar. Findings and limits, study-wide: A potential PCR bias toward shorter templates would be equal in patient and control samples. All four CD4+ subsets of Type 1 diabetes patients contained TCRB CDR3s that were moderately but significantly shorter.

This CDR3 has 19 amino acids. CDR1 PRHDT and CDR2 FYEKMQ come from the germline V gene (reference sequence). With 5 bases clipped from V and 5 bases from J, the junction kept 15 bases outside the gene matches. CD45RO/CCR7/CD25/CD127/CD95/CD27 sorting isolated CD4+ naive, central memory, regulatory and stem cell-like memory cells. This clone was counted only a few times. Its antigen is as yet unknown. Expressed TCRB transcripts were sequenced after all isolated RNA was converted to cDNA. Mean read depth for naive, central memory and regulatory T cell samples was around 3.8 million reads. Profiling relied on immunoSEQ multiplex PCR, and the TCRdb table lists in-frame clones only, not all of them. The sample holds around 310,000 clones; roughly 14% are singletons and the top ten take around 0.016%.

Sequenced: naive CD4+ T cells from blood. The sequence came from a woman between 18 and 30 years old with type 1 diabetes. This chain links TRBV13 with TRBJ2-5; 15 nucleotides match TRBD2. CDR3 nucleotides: TGTGCCAGCAGCCCAGGACTAGCGGGAGGGCTAGCTGGGGTGGAGACCCAGTACTTC. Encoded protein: CASSPGLAGGLAGVETQYF.